The 8 T cell receptor beta chains presented below share a single source sample, sequenced in a study of cytomegalovirus exposure and HLA in healthy donors. Clones were read by immunoSEQ multiplex PCR, and TCRdb kept only the in-frame ones, dropping some. This sample has about 130,000 clones, with around 94% found just once. Material for sequencing was PBMCs. The receptors come from a woman between 18 and 29 years old in good health and CMV-seronegative.

This rearrangement joins TRBV11-2 to TRBJ2-5, with 10 bases that match TRBD1. The germline CDR1 and CDR2 sequences are SGHAT and FQNNGV. CDR3 size: 15 residues. V dropped 3 bases and J dropped 5; count of bases not matched to a gene: 6. CDR3 coding DNA: TGTGCCAGCAGCTTGGACAGGGGGGATTGGGAGACCCAGTACTTC. Residues: CASSLDRGDWETQYF.

As DNA, the CDR3 is TGCGCCAGCAGCCAAGAAGGCGGGGGGGTGGTGTCCTACGAGCAGTACTTC. It specifies CASSQEGGGVVSYEQYF. The V and J genes are TRBV4-1 and TRBJ2-7, with TRBD2 identical over 9 bases. This CDR3 is built from 17 residues. V lost 0 bases and J lost 1; bases outside the gene matches: 7. Germline V gene lookup returns CDR1 MGHRA and CDR2 YSYEKL.

V gene TRBV7-9 combines with J gene TRBJ1-3; D not certain. The CDR3 spans 17 residues. Trimming left V 5 bases short and J 0 bases short, with 17 bases between. CDR1 is SEHNR, CDR2 FQNEAQ, per germline (reference sequence). In DNA, the CDR3 is TGTGCCAGCAGCACCACCCGGAGAGGGAGCTCTGGAAACACCATATATTTT. Translated: CASSTTRRGSSGNTIYF.

The rearrangement joins TRBV25-1 to TRBJ1-2; TRBD1 matches 7 bases. The V gene end was trimmed by 3 bases and the J gene end by 7 bases; junction bases not matched to a gene: 5. The CDR3 is 13 residues long. Germline CDR1 MGHDK, CDR2 SYGVNS. The CDR3 nucleotides read TGTGCCAGCAGTGACTACAGGGGTGGTGGCTACACCTTC. This encodes CASSDYRGGGYTF.

This chain uses TRBV11-2 with TRBJ2-7, with D perhaps TRBD2 (7 bases). V was trimmed by 4 bases and J by 12 bases, leaving 13 bases between them. The CDR3 covers 11 residues. Per the germline V gene, CDR1 is SGHAT and CDR2 is FQNNGV. The CDR3 nucleotides are TGTGCCAGCAGCTGGGGGGGCTGGCCGTACTTC. It encodes CASSWGGWPYF. Full variable domain (remainder filled in from reference TRBV11-2 and TRBJ2-7): EAGVAQSPRYKIIEKRQSVAFWCNPISGHATLYWYQQILGQGPKLLIQFQNNGVVDDSQLPKDRFSAERLKGVDSTLKIQPAKLEDSAVYLCASSWGGWPYFGPGTRLTVT.

This clone was seen only once. V and J are TRBV5-6 and TRBJ1-4; D is perhaps TRBD1 (6 bases). The CDR3 loop spans 14 amino acids. The V end lost 2 bases, the J end lost 6 bases, and 11 bases lay between the germline ends. The V gene's germline CDR1 is SGHDT and CDR2 YYEEEE. CDR3 protein: CASSFNRAHEKLFF. CDR3 sequence (DNA): TGTGCCAGCAGCTTTAACAGGGCCCATGAAAAACTGTTTTTT.

This chain joins TRBV27 and TRBJ2-7; TRBD2 aligns across 8 bases. V was clipped by 5 bases and J by 4 bases; unmatched bases: 13. This CDR3 contains 16 residues. The germline CDR1 and CDR2 sequences are MNHEY and SMNVEV (reference sequence). The DNA for the CDR3 is TGTGCCAGCAGTAACCCAGCAGCGGGAGAAGGGTACGAGCAGTACTTC. Protein sequence: CASSNPAAGEGYEQYF.

The rearrangement uses TRBV2 and TRBJ2-1, with TRBD1 matching over 9 bases. Unmatched junction bases numbered 13, after V lost 10 bases and J lost 6 bases. CDR3 length: 15 amino acids. CDR1 and CDR2 from the germline V gene are SNHLY and FYNNEI. CDR3 loop: CATGPLGQGRNEQFF. The CDR3 DNA reads TGTGCCACTGGCCCCCTAGGACAGGGGCGCAATGAGCAGTTCTTC.